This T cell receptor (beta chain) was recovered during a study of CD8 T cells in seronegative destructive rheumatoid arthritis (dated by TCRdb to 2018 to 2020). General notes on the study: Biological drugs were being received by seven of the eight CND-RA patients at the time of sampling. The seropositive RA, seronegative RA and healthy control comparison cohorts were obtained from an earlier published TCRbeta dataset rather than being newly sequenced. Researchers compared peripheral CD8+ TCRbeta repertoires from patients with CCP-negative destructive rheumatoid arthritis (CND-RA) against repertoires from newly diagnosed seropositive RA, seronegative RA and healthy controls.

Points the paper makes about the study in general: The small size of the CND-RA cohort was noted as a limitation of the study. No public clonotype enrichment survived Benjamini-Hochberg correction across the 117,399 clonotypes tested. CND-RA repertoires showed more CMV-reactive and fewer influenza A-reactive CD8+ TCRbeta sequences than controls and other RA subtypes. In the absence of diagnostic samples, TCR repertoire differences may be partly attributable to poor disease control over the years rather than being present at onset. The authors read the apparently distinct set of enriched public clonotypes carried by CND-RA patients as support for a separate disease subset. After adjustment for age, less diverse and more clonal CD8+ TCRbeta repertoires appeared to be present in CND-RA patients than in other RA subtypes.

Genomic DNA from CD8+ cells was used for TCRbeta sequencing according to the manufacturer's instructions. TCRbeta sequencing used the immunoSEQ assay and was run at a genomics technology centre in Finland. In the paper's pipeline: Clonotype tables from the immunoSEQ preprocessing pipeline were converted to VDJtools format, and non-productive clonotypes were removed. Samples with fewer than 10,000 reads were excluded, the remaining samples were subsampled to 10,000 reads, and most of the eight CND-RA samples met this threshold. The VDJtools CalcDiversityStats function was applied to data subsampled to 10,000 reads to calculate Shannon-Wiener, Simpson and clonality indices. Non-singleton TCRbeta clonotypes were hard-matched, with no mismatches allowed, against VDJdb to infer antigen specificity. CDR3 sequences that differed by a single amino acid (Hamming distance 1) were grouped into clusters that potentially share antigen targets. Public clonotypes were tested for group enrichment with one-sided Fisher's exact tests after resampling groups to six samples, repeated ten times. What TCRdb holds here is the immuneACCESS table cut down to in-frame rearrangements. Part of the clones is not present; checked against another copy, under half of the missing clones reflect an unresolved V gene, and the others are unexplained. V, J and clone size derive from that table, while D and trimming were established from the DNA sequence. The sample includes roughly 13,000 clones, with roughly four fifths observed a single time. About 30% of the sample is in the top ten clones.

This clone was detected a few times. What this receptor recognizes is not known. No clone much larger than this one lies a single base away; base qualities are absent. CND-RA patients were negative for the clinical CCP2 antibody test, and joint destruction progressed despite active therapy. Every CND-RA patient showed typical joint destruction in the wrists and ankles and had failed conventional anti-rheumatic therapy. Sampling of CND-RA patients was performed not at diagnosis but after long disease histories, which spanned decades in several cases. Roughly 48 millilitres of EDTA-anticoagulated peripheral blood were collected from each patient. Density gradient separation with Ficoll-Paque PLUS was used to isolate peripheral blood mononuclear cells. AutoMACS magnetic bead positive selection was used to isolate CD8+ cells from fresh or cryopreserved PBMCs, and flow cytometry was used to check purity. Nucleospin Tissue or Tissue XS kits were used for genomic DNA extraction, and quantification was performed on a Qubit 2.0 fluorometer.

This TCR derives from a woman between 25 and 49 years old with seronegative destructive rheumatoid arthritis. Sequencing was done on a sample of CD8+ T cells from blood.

In nucleotides, the sequence is TGCGCCAGCAGCCAAGAAATTAGCGGTTCGGTCGGGGAGCTGTTTTTT. It specifies CASSQEISGSVGELFF. Rearrangement joined TRBV4-3 to TRBJ2-2; the D gene is possibly TRBD2, with 6 bases matching. CDR1 and CDR2 (LGHNA, YSLEER) derive from the germline V gene. The cysteine opens and the phenylalanine closes a CDR3 of 16 amino acids. Only the CDR3 region is kept as DNA, spanning 48 bases read in frame from base 1. V loses 0 bases of germline sequence and J loses 7 bases, and the interval between the two ends is 15 bases.